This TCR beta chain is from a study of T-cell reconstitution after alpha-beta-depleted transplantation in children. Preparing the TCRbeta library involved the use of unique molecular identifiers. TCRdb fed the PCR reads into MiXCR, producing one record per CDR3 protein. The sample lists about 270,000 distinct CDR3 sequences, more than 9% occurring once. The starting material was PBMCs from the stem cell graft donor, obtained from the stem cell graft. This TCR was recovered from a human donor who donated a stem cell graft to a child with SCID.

For the CDR3, the DNA is TGTGCCAGCCAGGCTAGCGGGGGCACCGGGGAGCTGTTTTTT. Protein: CASQASGGTGELFF. The chain carries TRBV7-7 and TRBJ2-2, with TRBD2 matching over 10 bases. Germline V CDR1 and CDR2: SSHAT, FNYEAQ (reference sequence). The CDR3 is 14 amino acids. V lost 8 bases and J lost 4; bases outside the gene matches: 4.